Listed here are 7 T cell receptor beta chains from one sample, sequenced in a study of blood T cell repertoires in COVID-19. Repertoires were generated with immunoSEQ multiplex PCR, while TCRdb's copy carries only in-frame clones and drops some. This table has around 160,000 clones, about four fifths appearing once. Sequencing was carried out using peripheral blood. The receptors derive from a human donor with acute or convalescent COVID-19. The donor label of this sample is uncertain.

This sequence joins TRBV3-1 (or the pseudogene TRBV3-2) and TRBJ2-1, with D perhaps TRBD2 (5 bases). The CDR3 totals 15 residues. V was shortened by 4 bases and J by 10 bases, with 20 bases between the two germline ends. CDR1 LGHDT and CDR2 YNNKEL come from the germline V gene (reference sequence). CDR3 loop: CASSLRTRPNSEQFF. The CDR3 DNA follows: TGTGCCAGCAGCCTTAGGACTCGTCCCAATTCGGAGCAGTTCTTC.

This chain links TRBV5-1 with TRBJ1-4; perhaps TRBD1 as D (5 bases). Germline V gives CDR1 SGHRS, CDR2 YFSETQ. V lost 6 bases and J lost 4, with 19 bases in between. This CDR3 is 16 amino acids long. This CDR3 reads CASTLAGRYNNEKLFF. The CDR3 DNA sequence: TGCGCCAGCACTCTGGCGGGACGGTATAATAATGAAAAACTGTTTTTT.

The gene calls are TRBV3-1 (or the pseudogene TRBV3-2) and TRBJ2-2; TRBD1 might be the D (6 bases). The CDR3 consists of 14 residues. Trimming cost V 2 bases and J 8 bases, with 12 bases left between them. The V gene's germline CDR1 is LGHDT and CDR2 YNNKEL (reference sequence). CDR3 amino acids: CASSQLTGRGELFF. In DNA form, the CDR3 reads TGTGCCAGCAGCCAATTAACAGGGCGAGGGGAGCTGTTTTTT.

The rearrangement joins TRBV19 to TRBJ1-6; 7 bases line up with TRBD1. This CDR3 region has 17 residues. Germline V gives CDR1 LNHDA, CDR2 SQIVND (reference sequence). V trimming: 2 bases; J trimming: 0 bases; junction bases outside the gene matches: 4. CDR3 protein: CASSIQTGSSYNSPLHF. In DNA, the CDR3 is TGTGCCAGTAGTATACAGACAGGGAGCTCCTATAATTCACCCCTCCACTTT.

There are a few counts of this clone. The chain has TRBV4-1 and TRBJ1-1, with D unclear. CDR3 size: 18 residues. Deletions cut 0 bases from V and 3 bases from J, with 20 bases between. CDR1 MGHRA and CDR2 YSYEKL come from the germline V gene. The CDR3 DNA reads TGCGCCAGCAGCCAAGATCGTGGAGTGGAAGTGGGAGACACTGAAGCTTTCTTT. This codes for CASSQDRGVEVGDTEAFF.

The gene calls are TRBV6-5 and TRBJ2-3; 10 bases map to TRBD2. Trimming cost V 5 bases and J 5 bases; bases outside gene matches: 7. CDR1 and CDR2 from the germline V gene are MNHEY and SVGAGI. CDR3 length equals 15 residues. The CDR3 loop reads CASSRSGGAVDTQYF. The CDR3 bases are TGTGCCAGCAGTAGGAGCGGGGGGGCAGTAGATACGCAGTATTTT.

The chain joins TRBV11-2 to TRBJ1-4; TRBD1 matches at 7 bases. The CDR3 runs to 15 residues. The V segment lost 5 bases and the J segment 4 bases; nucleotides outside the gene matches: 7. From germline, CDR1 is SGHAT and CDR2 FQNNGV. CDR3 in DNA: TGTGCCAGCAGCCCGTACAGGGGAAATAATGAAAAACTGTTTTTT. It yields the protein CASSPYRGNNEKLFF.